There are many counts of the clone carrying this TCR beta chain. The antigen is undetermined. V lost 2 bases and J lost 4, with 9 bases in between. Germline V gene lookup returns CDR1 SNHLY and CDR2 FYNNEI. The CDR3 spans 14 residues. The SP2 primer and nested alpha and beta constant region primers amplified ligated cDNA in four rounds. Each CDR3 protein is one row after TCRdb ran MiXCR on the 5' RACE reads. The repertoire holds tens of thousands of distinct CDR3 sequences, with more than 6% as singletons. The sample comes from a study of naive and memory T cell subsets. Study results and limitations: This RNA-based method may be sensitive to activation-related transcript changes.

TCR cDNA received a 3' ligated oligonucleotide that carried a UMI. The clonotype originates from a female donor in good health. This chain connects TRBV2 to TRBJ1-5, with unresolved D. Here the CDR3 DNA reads TGTGCCAGCAGTGAAATGGTGGAGAATCAGCCCCAGCATTTT. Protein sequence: CASSEMVENQPQHF.